This T cell receptor (beta chain) was identified during a study of T cell responses to AZD1222 COVID-19 vaccine. Findings and limits, study-wide: Donors were mostly white British, more females; clonal diversity possibly underestimated.

Only in-frame clones appear in the TCRdb table, and some are missing; sequencing was by immunoSEQ multiplex PCR. The table lists 130,000 to 150,000 clones, roughly nine tenths of them singletons. About this clone itself: What it binds is not known.

The germline CDR1 and CDR2 sequences are SGHDN and FVKESK. V lost 1 base and J 0 bases, leaving 7 bases between the germline ends. The CDR3 consists of 14 residues. The chain has TRBV14 and TRBJ2-7; D is unclear. This sequence was found in an adult in good health. Sequences were derived from peripheral blood, sampled on day 0 of AZD1222 vaccination. The DNA for the CDR3 is TGTGCCAGCAGCCAAGTGCGCAGCTCCTACGAGCAGTACTTC. It codes for CASSQVRSSYEQYF.